The 11 T cell receptor beta chains listed next were all sequenced from one sample in a study of beta chain features in type 1 diabetes. These TCRs' antigens remain unknown. General study findings and limits: Shorter TCRB CDR3s, moderately but significantly so, were found in Type 1 diabetes patients in all four CD4+ subsets.

The study reverse transcribed the entire isolated RNA, so it sequenced expressed TCRB transcripts. Using immunoSEQ multiplex PCR, the repertoire was profiled, and TCRdb retains in-frame clones only, with some absent. The sample has around 53,000 clones, approximately 60% seen once. Specimen: stem cell memory CD4+ T cells from blood. Receptors originate from a woman aged 30 to 39 with type 1 diabetes.

The chain couples TRBV29-1 to TRBJ2-5, with 9 bases fitting TRBD1. This CDR3 region has 14 residues. V was pared by 3 bases and J by 6 bases, with 8 bases of the junction left unmatched. The V gene's germline CDR1 is SQVTM and CDR2 ANQGSEA. In DNA, the CDR3 is TGCAGCGTTGATGGCTTAGGGACAGGGAAGACCCAGTACTTC. Amino acid sequence: CSVDGLGTGKTQYF.

The rearrangement joins TRBV5-1 to TRBJ2-1; tentative D call: TRBD1 (6 bases). The V gene lost 4 bases and the J gene lost 4 bases, with 12 bases spanning the gap. The CDR3 spans 14 residues. In germline, CDR1 is SGHRS, CDR2 YFSETQ. The CDR3 region has the DNA TGCGCCAGCAGCACAGGGACCCTTTACAATGAGCAGTTCTTC. This encodes CASSTGTLYNEQFF.

The rearrangement uses TRBV9 and TRBJ2-7, with 12 bases identical to TRBD2. Looked up from germline, CDR1 is SGDLS and CDR2 is YYNGEE. The CDR3 runs 14 residues. V was pared by 4 bases and J by 5 bases, with 4 bases of the junction left unmatched. In DNA, the CDR3 is TGTGCCAGCAGCCTAGCGGGAGGGTTCCACGAGCAGTACTTC. This codes for CASSLAGGFHEQYF. The whole variable domain, remainder taken from reference TRBV9 and TRBJ2-7, is DSGVTQTPKHLITATGQRVTLRCSPRSGDLSVYWYQQSLDQGLQFLIQYYNGEERAKGNILERFSAQQFPDLHSELNLSSLELGDSALYFCASSLAGGFHEQYFGPGTRLTVT.

The sample holds a few counts of this clone. The V gene is TRBV5-1, the J gene TRBJ1-1, with unresolved D. Germline loops: CDR1 SGHRS, CDR2 YFSETQ. The CDR3 contains 14 residues. The ends were cut back, 0 bases at V and 4 bases at J, with 10 bases in the middle. CDR3 DNA sequence: TGCGCCAGCAGCTTGGAGTCAGGCCCCACTGAAGCTTTCTTT. Translated: CASSLESGPTEAFF.

The gene calls are TRBV27 and TRBJ2-7; 7 bases map to TRBD2. The CDR3 loop spans 15 amino acids. Looked up from germline, CDR1 is MNHEY and CDR2 is SMNVEV (reference sequence). V lost 7 bases, J lost 5 bases, and 14 bases stayed unmatched. As DNA, the CDR3 is TGTGCCAGCACCCTAACCCGGGACTATCAAAACGAGCAGTACTTC. Its protein is CASTLTRDYQNEQYF.

V usage is TRBV18 and J usage is TRBJ2-5; D might be TRBD1 (6 bases). The assigned J gene may be wrong: the sequence end matches TRBJ2-7 better. The CDR3 spans 14 residues. In germline, CDR1 is KGHSH, CDR2 LQKENI. In nucleotides, the CDR3 is TGTGCCAGCTCACCGGGGGCTCCCAGATACGAGCAGTACTTC. Residues: CASSPGAPRYEQYF.

This clone showed up just once. This rearrangement joins TRBV14 to TRBJ2-1; 11 positions agree with TRBD2. Trimming at V came to 4 bases and at J to 4 bases, leaving 6 bases not matched to a gene. Germline CDR1 is SGHDN and CDR2 is FVKESK. The CDR3 extends over 16 amino acids. The CDR3 sequence: CASSRTRLAGYNEQFF. In DNA, the CDR3 is TGTGCCAGCAGCCGGACAAGACTAGCGGGATACAATGAGCAGTTCTTC.

This clone was observed a handful of times. The chain has TRBV19 and TRBJ2-1, with TRBD1 matching over 8 bases. CDR3 length: 15 amino acids. The V segment lost 7 bases and the J segment 9 bases; nucleotides outside the gene matches: 14. Germline loops: CDR1 LNHDA, CDR2 SQIVND (reference sequence). The chain's CDR3 is CASTSGGQDYGEQFF. The DNA for the CDR3 is TGTGCCAGTACCTCAGGGGGACAGGACTACGGTGAGCAGTTCTTC.

The chain has TRBV6-6 and TRBJ2-3, with 10 bases fitting TRBD1. The CDR3 runs 16 residues. Germline CDR1 MNHNY, CDR2 SVGAGI (reference sequence). The V segment lost 2 bases and the J segment 0 bases; nucleotides outside the gene matches: 2. The CDR3 DNA follows: TGTGCCAGCAGTTACGGGACAGGGGCTAGCACAGATACGCAGTATTTT. It is translated as CASSYGTGASTDTQYF.

V and J are TRBV18 and TRBJ1-2; 8 bases are shared with TRBD1. Germline CDR1 and CDR2: KGHSH and LQKENI. J was trimmed by 14 bases and V by 2 bases; bases with no gene match: 10. This CDR3 has 13 amino acids. CDR3 DNA sequence: TGTGCCAGCTCACCAGGGACAGGTACCTTTGGGACCTTC. Amino acid sequence: CASSPGTGTFGTF.

V usage is TRBV5-1 and J usage is TRBJ1-1, with unresolved D. CDR3 size: 15 residues. V was trimmed by 0 bases and J by 2 bases, leaving 11 bases between them. Per germline, CDR1 SGHRS and CDR2 YFSETQ. In DNA, the CDR3 is TGCGCCAGCAGCTTGGAAAACCAGTTCAACACTGAAGCTTTCTTT. Residues: CASSLENQFNTEAFF.